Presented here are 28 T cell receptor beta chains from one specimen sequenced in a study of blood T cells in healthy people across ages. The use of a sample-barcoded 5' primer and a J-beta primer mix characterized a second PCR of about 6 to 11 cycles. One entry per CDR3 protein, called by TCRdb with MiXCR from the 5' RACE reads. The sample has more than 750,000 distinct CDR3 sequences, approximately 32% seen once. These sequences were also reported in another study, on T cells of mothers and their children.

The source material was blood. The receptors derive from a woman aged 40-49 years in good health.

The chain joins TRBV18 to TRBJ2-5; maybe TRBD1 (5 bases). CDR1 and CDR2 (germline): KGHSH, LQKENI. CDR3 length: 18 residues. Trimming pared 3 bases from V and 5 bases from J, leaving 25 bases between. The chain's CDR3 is CASSPALFPAGRWETQYF. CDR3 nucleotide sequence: TGTGCCAGCTCACCGGCACTCTTTCCGGCAGGGCGATGGGAGACCCAGTACTTC.

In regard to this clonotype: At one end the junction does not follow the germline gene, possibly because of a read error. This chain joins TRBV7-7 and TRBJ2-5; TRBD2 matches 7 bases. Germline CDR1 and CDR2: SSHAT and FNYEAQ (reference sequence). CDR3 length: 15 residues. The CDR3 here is CASSLGGAGVKTQYF. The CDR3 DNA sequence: TGTGCTAGCAGCTTAGGAGGCGCGGGGGTCAAGACCCAGTACTTC.

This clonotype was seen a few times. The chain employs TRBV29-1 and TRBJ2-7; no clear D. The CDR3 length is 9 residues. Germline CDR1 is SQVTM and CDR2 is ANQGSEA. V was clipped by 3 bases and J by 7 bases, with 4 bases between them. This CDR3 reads CSVDREQYF. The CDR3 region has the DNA TGCAGCGTTGATCGTGAGCAGTACTTC.

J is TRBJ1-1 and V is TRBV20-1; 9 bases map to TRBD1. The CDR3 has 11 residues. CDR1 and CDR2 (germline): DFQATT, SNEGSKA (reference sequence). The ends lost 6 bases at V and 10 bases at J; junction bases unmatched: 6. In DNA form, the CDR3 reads TGCAGTGCCCCCGGGACAGGGCGAGCTTTCTTT. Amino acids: CSAPGTGRAFF.

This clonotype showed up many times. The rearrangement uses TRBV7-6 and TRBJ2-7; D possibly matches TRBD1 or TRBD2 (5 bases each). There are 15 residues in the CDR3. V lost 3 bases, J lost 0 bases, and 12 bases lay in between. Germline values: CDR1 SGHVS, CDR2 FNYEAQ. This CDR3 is CASSFRPGTSYEQYF. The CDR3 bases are TGTGCCAGCAGCTTTCGACCCGGGACCTCCTACGAGCAGTACTTC.

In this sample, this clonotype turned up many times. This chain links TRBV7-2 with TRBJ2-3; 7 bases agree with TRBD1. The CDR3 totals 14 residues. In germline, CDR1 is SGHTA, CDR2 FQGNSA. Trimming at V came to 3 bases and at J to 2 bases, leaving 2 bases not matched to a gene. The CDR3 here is CASSLDRNTDTQYF. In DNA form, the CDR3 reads TGTGCCAGCAGCTTGGACAGGAACACAGATACGCAGTATTTT.

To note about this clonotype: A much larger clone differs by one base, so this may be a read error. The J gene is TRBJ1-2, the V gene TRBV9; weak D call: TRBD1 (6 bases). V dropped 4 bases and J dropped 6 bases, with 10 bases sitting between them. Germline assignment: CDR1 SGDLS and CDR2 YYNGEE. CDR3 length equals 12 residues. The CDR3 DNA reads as TGTGCCAGCAGCCAGGGGATTAATGGCTACACCTTC. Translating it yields CASSQGINGYTF.

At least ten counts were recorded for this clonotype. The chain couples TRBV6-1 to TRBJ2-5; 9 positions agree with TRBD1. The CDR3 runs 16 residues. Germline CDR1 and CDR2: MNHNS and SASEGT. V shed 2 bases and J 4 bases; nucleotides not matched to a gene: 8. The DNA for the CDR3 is TGTGCCAGCAGTGAATTTTCGGGGACAGGGTCAGAGACCCAGTACTTC. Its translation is CASSEFSGTGSETQYF.

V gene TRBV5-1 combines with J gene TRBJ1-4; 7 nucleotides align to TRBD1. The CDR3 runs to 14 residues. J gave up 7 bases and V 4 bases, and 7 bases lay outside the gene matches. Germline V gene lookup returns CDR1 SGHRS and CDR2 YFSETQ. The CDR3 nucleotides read TGCGCCAGCAGCCGAGGGGGCGCCGGTGAAAAACTGTTTTTT. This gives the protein CASSRGGAGEKLFF.

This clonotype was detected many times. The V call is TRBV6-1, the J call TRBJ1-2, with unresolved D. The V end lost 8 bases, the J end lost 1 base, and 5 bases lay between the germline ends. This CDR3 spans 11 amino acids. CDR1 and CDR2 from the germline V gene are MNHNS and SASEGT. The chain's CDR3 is CASEDNYGYTF. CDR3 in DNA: TGTGCCAGCGAGGATAACTATGGCTACACCTTC.

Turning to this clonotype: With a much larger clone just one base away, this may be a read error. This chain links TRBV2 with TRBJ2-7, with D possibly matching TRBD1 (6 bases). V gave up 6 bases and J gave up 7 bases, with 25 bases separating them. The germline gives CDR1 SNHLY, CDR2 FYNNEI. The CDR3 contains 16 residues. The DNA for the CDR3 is TGTGCCAGCAGCGAAACAGGGTTGCGGTCCTACAATGAGCAGTACTTC. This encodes CASSETGLRSYNEQYF. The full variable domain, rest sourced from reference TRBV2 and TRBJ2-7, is EPEVTQTPSHQVTQMGQEVILRCVPISNHLYFYWYRQILGQKVEFLVSFYNNEISEKSEIFDDQFSVERPDGSNFTLKIRSTKLEDSAMYFCASSETGLRSYNEQYFGPGTRLTVT.

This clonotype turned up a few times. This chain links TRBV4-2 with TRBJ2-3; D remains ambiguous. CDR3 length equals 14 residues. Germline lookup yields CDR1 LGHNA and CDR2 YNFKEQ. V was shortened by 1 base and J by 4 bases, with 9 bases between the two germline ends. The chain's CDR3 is CASSQVGLSDTQYF. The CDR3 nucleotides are TGTGCCAGCAGCCAAGTGGGGTTGTCAGATACGCAGTATTTT.

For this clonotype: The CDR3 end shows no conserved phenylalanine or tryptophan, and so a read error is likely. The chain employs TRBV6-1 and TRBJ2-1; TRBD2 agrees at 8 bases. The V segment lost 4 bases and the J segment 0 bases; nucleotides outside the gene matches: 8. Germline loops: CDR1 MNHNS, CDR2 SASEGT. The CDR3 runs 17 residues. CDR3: CASSGAGTRVSYNEQFL. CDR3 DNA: TGTGCCAGCAGTGGGGCCGGGACTAGGGTCTCCTACAATGAGCAGTTCCTC.

The CDR3 region is CASSQGAVQGEQFF. In nucleotides, the CDR3 is TGTGCCAGCAGCCAGGGGGCTGTTCAGGGCGAGCAGTTCTTC. The V gene is TRBV6-5, the J gene TRBJ2-1; TRBD1 aligns across 8 bases. Trimming removed 6 bases from V and 10 bases from J; junction bases left unmatched: 11. Germline CDR1 and CDR2: MNHEY and SVGAGI. CDR3 size: 14 residues.

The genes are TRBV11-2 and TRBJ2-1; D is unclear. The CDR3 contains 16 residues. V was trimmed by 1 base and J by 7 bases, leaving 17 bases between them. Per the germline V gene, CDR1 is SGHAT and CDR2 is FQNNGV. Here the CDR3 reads CASSLAGSRVMNEQFF. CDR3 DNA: TGTGCCAGCAGCTTAGCGGGTAGCCGGGTTATGAATGAGCAGTTCTTC.

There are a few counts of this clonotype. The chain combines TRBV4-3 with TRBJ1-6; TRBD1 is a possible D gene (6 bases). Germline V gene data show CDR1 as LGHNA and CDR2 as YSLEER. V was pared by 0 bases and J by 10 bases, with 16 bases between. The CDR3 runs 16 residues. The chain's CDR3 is CASSQDGAGVGSPLHF. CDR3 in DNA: TGCGCCAGCAGCCAAGATGGGGCAGGGGTAGGATCACCCCTCCACTTT.

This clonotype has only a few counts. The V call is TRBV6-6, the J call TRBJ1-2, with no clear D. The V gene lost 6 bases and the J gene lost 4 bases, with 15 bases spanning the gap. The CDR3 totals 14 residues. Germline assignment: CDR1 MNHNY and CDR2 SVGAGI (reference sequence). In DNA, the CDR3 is TGTGCCAGCAGAGACGGTCCTTACCTCTATGGCTACACCTTC. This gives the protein CASRDGPYLYGYTF.

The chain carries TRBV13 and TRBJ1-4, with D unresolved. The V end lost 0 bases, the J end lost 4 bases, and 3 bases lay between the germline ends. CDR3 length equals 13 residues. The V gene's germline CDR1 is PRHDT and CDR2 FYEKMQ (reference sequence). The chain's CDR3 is CASSLGLNEKLFF. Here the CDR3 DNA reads TGTGCCAGCAGCTTAGGCCTTAATGAAAAACTGTTTTTT. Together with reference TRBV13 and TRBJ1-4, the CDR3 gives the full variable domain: AAGVIQSPRHLIKEKRETATLKCYPIPRHDTVYWYQQGPGQDPQFLISFYEKMQSDKGSIPDRFSAQQFSDYHSELNMSSLELGDSALYFCASSLGLNEKLFFGSGTQLSVL.

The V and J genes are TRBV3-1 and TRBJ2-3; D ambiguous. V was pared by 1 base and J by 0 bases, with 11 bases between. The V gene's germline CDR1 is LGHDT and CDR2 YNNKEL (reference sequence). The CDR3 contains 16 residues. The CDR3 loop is CASSQANFGSTDTQYF. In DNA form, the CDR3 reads TGTGCCAGCAGCCAAGCCAACTTCGGTAGCACAGATACGCAGTATTTT.

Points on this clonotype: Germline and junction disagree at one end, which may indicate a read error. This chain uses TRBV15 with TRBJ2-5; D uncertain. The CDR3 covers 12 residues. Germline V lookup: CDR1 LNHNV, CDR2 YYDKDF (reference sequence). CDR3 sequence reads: CAASHQTETQYF. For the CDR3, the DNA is TGTGCCGCCAGTCATCAGACGGAGACCCAGTACTTC.

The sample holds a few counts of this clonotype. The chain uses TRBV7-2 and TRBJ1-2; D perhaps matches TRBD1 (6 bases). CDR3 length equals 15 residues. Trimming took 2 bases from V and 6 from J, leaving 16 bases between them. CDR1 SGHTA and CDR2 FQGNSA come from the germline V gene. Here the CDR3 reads CASSLQGRGMDGYTF. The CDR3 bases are TGTGCCAGCAGCTTACAGGGGAGGGGAATGGATGGCTACACCTTC.

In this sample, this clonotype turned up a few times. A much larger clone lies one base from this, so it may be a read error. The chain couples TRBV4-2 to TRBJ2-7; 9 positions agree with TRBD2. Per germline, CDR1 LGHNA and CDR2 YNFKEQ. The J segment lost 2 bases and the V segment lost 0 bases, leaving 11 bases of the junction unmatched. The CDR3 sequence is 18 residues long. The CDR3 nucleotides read TGTGCCAGCAGCCAAGAGTGGACTAGCGAGGGGGCCACCTACGAGCAGTACTTC. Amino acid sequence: CASSQEWTSEGATYEQYF.

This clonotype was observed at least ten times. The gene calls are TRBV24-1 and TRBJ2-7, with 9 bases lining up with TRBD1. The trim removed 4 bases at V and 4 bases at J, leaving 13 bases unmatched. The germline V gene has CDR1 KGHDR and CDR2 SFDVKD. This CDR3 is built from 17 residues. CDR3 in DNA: TGTGCCACCAGTGAACCGCCGGGACAGGGATCAGCATACGAGCAGTACTTC. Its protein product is CATSEPPGQGSAYEQYF.

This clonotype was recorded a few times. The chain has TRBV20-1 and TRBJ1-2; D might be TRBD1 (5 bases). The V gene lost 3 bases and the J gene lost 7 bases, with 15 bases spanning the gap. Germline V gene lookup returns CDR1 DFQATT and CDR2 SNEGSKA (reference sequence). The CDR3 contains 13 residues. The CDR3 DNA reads TGCAGTGCTAGGTTGAGGGGTCCGGGTGGCTACACCTTC. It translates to CSARLRGPGGYTF.

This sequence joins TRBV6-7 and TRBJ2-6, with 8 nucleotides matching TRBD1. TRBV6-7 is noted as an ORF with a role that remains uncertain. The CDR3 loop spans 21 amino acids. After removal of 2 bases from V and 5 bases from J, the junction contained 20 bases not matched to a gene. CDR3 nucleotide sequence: TGTGCCAGCAGTTACCGAAAATCCCTATATGGCAGGGGGCAATGGGCCAACGTCCTGACTTTC. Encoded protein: CASSYRKSLYGRGQWANVLTF.

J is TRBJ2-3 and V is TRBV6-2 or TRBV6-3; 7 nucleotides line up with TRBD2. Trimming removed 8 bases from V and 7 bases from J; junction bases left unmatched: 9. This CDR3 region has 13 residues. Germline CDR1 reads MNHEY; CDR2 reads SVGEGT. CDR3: CASGGTTANTQYF. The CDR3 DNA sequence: TGTGCCAGCGGAGGGACTACTGCGAATACGCAGTATTTT.

In DNA, the CDR3 is TGTGCCAGCAGTTCCCTCTCCTACAATGAGCAGTTCTTC. Residues: CASSSLSYNEQFF. The V call is TRBV27, the J call TRBJ2-1; D gene ambiguous. The V and J ends lost 4 bases and 0 bases respectively, with 4 bases between them. The V gene's germline CDR1 is MNHEY and CDR2 SMNVEV (reference sequence). CDR3 length equals 13 residues.

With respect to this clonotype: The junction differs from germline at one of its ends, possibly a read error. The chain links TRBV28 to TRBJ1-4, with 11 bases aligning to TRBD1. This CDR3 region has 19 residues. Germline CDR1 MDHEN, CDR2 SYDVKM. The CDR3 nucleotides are TGTGCCAGCAGTCCCCCGGGACAGGGGGGGGGTGCGACTAATGGAAAACTGTTTTTT. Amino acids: CASSPPGQGGGATNGKLFF.